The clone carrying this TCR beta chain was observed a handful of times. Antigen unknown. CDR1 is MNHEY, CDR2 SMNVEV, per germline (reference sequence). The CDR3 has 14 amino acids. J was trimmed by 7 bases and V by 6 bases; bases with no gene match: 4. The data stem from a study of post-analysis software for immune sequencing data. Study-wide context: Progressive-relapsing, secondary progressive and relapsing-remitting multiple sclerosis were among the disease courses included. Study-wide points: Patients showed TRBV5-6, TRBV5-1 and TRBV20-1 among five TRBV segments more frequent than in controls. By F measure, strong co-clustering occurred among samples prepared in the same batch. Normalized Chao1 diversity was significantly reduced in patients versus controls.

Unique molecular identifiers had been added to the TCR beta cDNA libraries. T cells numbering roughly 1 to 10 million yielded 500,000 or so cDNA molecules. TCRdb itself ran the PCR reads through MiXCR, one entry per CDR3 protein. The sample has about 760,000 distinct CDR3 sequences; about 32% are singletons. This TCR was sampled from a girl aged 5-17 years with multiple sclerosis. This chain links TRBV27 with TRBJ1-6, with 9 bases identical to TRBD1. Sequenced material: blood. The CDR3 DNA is TGTGCCAGCAGAAGGACAGGGGTGAATTCACCCCTCCACTTT. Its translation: CASRRTGVNSPLHF.